Included here is one TCR beta chain sequence, with context. This clonotype was seen repeatedly, ten times or more. Its antigen has not been determined. The record has no base qualities; no much larger clone is one base away. The CDR3 runs 18 residues from the cysteine to the phenylalanine. Just the 54-base CDR3 DNA is kept, in frame starting at base 1. CDR1 and CDR2, looked up from the germline V gene, are ENHRY and SYGVKD. Unmatched junction bases come to 17, with V trimmed by 8 bases and J by 4 bases. Hyperthyroidism patients were newly diagnosed, had a disease duration of under 2 months, and were aged 18 to 65 years. Patients with uncontrolled infections, other autoimmune diseases, pregnancy or lactation were excluded. Diagnoses were based on clinical symptoms, serum thyroxine and TRAb, thyroid ultrasound and orbital computed tomography. For progressor patients, blood was drawn at the first diagnosis of hyperthyroidism, before any ophthalmopathy symptoms had appeared. PBMCs were isolated from 10 ml of fresh peripheral blood by Ficoll-Paque density gradient centrifugation. Progressor patients were initially diagnosed with Graves' hyperthyroidism and developed ophthalmopathy during follow-up. Total RNA was extracted using Trizol reagent, and RNA quality was assessed on an Agilent 2100 Bioanalyzer.

The TCR beta CDR3 regions were amplified from RNA transcripts. The TCR CDR3 was subjected to a first round of RT-PCR using the HTBI primer set and the Qiagen OneStep RT-PCR kit. Libraries were constructed in a second round of multiplex PCR, after which size selection and purification were performed. Sequencing of the libraries was done on an Illumina HiSeq2000 using paired-end 100 bp reads. In the paper's pipeline: SOAPnuke was used to process the raw data, with reads discarded if the reads contained adapters or uncalled bases, had a mean Phred below 15, or lacked an exact constant-primer or identifier match. COPE v1.2.5 was used to merge the high-quality paired reads, and each unique nucleotide sequence was defined as a clonotype. MiTCR v1.1 was used to align the clonotypes against IMGT TRBV, TRBD and TRBJ reference segments. The analysis was restricted to V-J combinations with a frequency above 0.0001, which together covered 99.2% of the repertoires. The TCS score was defined as F50 (clonal expansion) divided by E x V (chaos), with BLOSUM62-based TCRdist calculated between CDR3 peptides within each V-J. Welch's t-statistics and random forest reduced 450 to 600 V-J features to 10 to 15, which were used in a naive Bayes classifier (R e1071). TCRdb reanalyzed the raw reads on its own, using fastp at Q25 for trimming and MiXCR for clone calling, and kept in-frame beta chains. Every CDR3 protein is listed once, alongside the most common genes and DNA of its rows. The V and J calls and clone size come from TCRdb's table, not from the authors' own analysis. The sample table contains under 300,000 distinct CDR3 sequences; only one count was recorded for 13% to 15% of them. The ten top clones hold 10% to 15% of the sample.

This record comes from a study of T cells in Graves' hyperthyroidism and ophthalmopathy (dated by TCRdb to the late 2010s). Background on the whole study: Peripheral blood was collected at initial diagnosis, before any treatment. The 75 to 100 discovery patients were divided at random into training and test sets in a 7:3 ratio. After blood sampling, hyperthyroidism patients were treated with methimazole at a starting dose of 30 mg daily, and ophthalmopathy patients were treated with high-dose intravenous methylprednisolone. A discovery cohort of around 98 patients, fewer than 50 with Graves' ophthalmopathy and approximately 55 with stable Graves' hyperthyroidism, was used to find distinguishing TCR V-J signatures. Thyroid tissue and blood T-cell repertoires from six Graves' hyperthyroidism patients were also compared in the study. An independent validation cohort of fewer than 20 hyperthyroidism patients and 15 or so patients who later progressed to ophthalmopathy tested prospective prediction of ophthalmopathy. The paper reports TCR Vbeta CDR3 sequencing of more than 120 peripheral blood samples: around 45 ophthalmopathy, 75 to 80 hyperthyroidism and approximately 17 progressor patients.

Overall results and qualifications from the work: Sample size was not statistically predetermined, and blinding of investigators to group allocation was not performed. A model built on a 13 V-J signature distinguished ophthalmopathy from stable hyperthyroidism, reaching around 90% sensitivity and about 81% specificity in cross-validation and 80%/75% in testing. In validation, the model predicted progression to ophthalmopathy a median of about 6 months before onset, with about 67% sensitivity and 72.22% specificity. Most expanded thyroid clonotypes (frequency above 0.001) were also found in blood, which suggests that blood repertoires may mirror thyroid immune responses.

The receptor was derived from a woman aged 40-49 years with Graves' hyperthyroidism that later progressed to Graves' ophthalmopathy. Sequencing input: blood. Recombination joined TRBV10-3 with TRBJ2-1; the junction holds 10 bases that match TRBD2. The CDR3 in this case is CAIGGRANSGRGYNEQFF. The sequenced DNA: TGTGCCATCGGGGGCAGGGCTAACAGCGGGAGGGGGTACAATGAGCAGTTCTTC.